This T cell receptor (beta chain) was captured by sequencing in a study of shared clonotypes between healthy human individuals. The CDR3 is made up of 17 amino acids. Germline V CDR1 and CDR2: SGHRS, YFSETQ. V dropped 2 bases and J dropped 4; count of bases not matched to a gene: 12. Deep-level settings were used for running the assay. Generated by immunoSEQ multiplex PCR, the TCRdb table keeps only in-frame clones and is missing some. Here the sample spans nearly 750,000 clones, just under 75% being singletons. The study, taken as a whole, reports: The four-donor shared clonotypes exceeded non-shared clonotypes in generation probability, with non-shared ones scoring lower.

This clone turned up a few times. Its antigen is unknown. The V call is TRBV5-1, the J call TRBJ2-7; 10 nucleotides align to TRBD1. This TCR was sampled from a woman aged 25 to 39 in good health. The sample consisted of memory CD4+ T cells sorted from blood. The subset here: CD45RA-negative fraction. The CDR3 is CASSLGNTGTGEYEQYF. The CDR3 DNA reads TGCGCCAGCAGCTTAGGTAACACCGGGACAGGGGAGTACGAGCAGTACTTC.